This T cell receptor (beta chain) emerged from a study of T cell responses to AZD1222 COVID-19 vaccine (dated by TCRdb to the early 2020s). About the investigation overall: AZD1222 recipients whose second dose came at about 4 weeks and those whose second dose came at about 12 weeks were combined into one group, since spike-specific TCR depth and breadth did not differ between the two schedules. A total of about 230 trial participants underwent TCR sequencing, of whom 207 received two doses of AZD1222 and about 26 received two doses of the MenACWY control vaccine. Trial participants were enrolled by age into 18-55, 56-69 and 70-plus year subgroups, with about 150, 28 and 57 TCR-sequenced participants respectively.

In the paper's terms, the time point label means: baseline before first vaccination. Vaccinee samples came from UK trials COV001 and COV002, including a single-blind randomized controlled phase 2/3 trial of AZD1222 (ChAdOx1 nCoV-19) in healthy adults. For TCRbeta chain sequencing, PBMC samples were collected from trial participants at day 0 and at day 28 after the second dose. For this clone: The clone's antigen remains unknown. Base quality data are lacking; no much larger clone is found one base away.

Study-level results and caveats: A significant rise in spike-specific TCR breadth and depth was observed after two AZD1222 doses relative to day 0 and relative to MenACWY recipients. Vaccine-associated CD4 TCRs spanned the whole spike protein, with dominant responses in regions 160-218 and 743-854. No day 14 peak-response samples were available, so repertoires were characterized only after the peak T cell response. Most participants were white British and females outnumbered males, and the authors suggested that clonal diversity may have been underestimated. Conclusions about previously exposed vaccinees were limited because only six AZD1222 recipients were SARS-CoV-2 seropositive at baseline. In the small 56-69-year group, the increase in depth fell short of significance, most likely because of low power. Nearly half of unique spike-specific TCRs reportedly recognized epitopes outside regions mutated in the B.1.351 and B.1.1.7 variants.

From the cysteine through the phenylalanine, the CDR3 covers 13 amino acids. The read is trimmed to its CDR3 DNA, 39 bases read in frame from base 1. V lost 1 base and J lost 7 bases; the stretch between them is 8 bases long. The CDR3 regions of human TCRbeta chains were analyzed by immunosequencing. The published analysis was carried out like this. Repertoire TCRs were checked for matches against a reference library of SARS-CoV-2-specific TCRs that had been generated using the MIRA antigen-specificity platform. Breadth meant the fraction of unique TCRs that were SARS-CoV-2-associated, whereas depth meant the fraction of total T cells that were SARS-CoV-2-associated. Each spike-specific TCR was assigned to its reactive spike region and to a CD4 or CD8 class using the MIRA data. Log10-transformed breadth and depth values were compared by one-way ANOVA with Sidak's multiple comparisons tests. Imported from immuneACCESS, the table was reduced by TCRdb to in-frame sequences with V and J called. These copies leave out some clones; in studies compared against another copy, an unresolved V gene accounts for under half, and the cause of the remainder is not known. The V and J calls and clone size are taken from that table; D and trimming were inferred from the DNA. Counted in this sample were roughly 170,000 clones; roughly nine tenths of them appeared once. The biggest ten clones account for approximately 3% of the sample.

Sequenced here: peripheral blood, sampled on day 0 of AZD1222 vaccination. The TCR comes from an adult in good health. Rearrangement joined TRBV12-3 or TRBV12-4 to TRBJ1-5; the D gene cannot be named for sure. The CDR3: CASSLVQEQPQHF. The base sequence is TGTGCCAGCAGTTTAGTTCAGGAACAGCCCCAGCATTTT.